Below, 15 T cell receptor beta chains from the same sample are listed, as sequenced in a study of blood T cell repertoires in COVID-19. Only in-frame clones appear in the TCRdb table, and some are missing; sequencing was by immunoSEQ multiplex PCR. The repertoire holds just over 250,000 clones, with approximately 86% as singletons. Sequencing input: peripheral blood. These receptors originate from a middle-aged man who had recovered from COVID-19.

V gene TRBV19 combines with J gene TRBJ2-7; 9 nucleotides align to TRBD1. Germline V gives CDR1 LNHDA, CDR2 SQIVND (reference sequence). The V and J ends lost 10 bases and 5 bases, in that order; junction bases with no gene match: 6. This CDR3 is 12 amino acids long. CDR3 sequence: CATVGQGNEQYF. The CDR3, as DNA: TGTGCCACTGTAGGACAGGGGAACGAGCAGTACTTC.

The chain carries TRBV9 and TRBJ2-3; 10 positions agree with TRBD1. The length of the CDR3 is 14 residues. Germline CDR1 and CDR2: SGDLS and YYNGEE. Trimming removed 3 bases from V and 5 bases from J; junction bases left unmatched: 3. Here the CDR3 DNA reads TGTGCCAGCAGCGAGGGACAGGGGCAAGATACGCAGTATTTT. This codes for CASSEGQGQDTQYF.

J is TRBJ2-1 and V is TRBV6-2 or TRBV6-3, with 8 bases matching TRBD2. The J segment lost 5 bases and the V segment lost 4 bases, leaving 4 bases of the junction unmatched. Germline CDR1 and CDR2: MNHEY and SVGEGT. CDR3 length: 14 amino acids. The CDR3 coding sequence is TGTGCCAGCAGTTTCGGGACTAGGGACAATGAGCAGTTCTTC. Translated: CASSFGTRDNEQFF.

This clone was seen once. The chain employs TRBV6-2 or TRBV6-3 and TRBJ1-5, with 8 bases aligning to TRBD1. The V gene's germline CDR1 is MNHEY and CDR2 SVGEGT. The CDR3 has 14 amino acids. Trimming cost V 5 bases and J 4 bases; bases outside gene matches: 4. CDR3 sequence (DNA): TGTGCCAGCAGTAAAAGACAGGGGAATCAGCCCCAGCATTTT. This encodes CASSKRQGNQPQHF.

This clone was counted a single time. The chain is built from TRBV27 and TRBJ2-3; D gene ambiguous. The germline V gene encodes CDR1 MNHEY and CDR2 SMNVEV (reference sequence). CDR3 size: 13 residues. Trimming took off 6 bases at V and 5 bases at J, with 12 bases between the two ends. CDR3 DNA: TGTGCCAGCAGCCCTCTCTCCGGAGATACGCAGTATTTT. Its protein is CASSPLSGDTQYF.

This clone has just a few counts. The V gene is TRBV7-2, the J gene TRBJ2-2; 8 bases align to TRBD1. This CDR3 has 16 residues. Germline lookup yields CDR1 SGHTA and CDR2 FQGNSA. V shed 6 bases and J 2 bases; nucleotides not matched to a gene: 8. The CDR3 sequence is CASRDQGAVNTGELFF. The CDR3 coding sequence is TGTGCCAGCAGGGACCAGGGGGCGGTAAACACCGGGGAGCTGTTTTTT.

The chain links TRBV19 to TRBJ2-5; TRBD2 agrees at 13 bases. V shed 8 bases and J 4 bases; nucleotides not matched to a gene: 4. CDR1 and CDR2 from the germline V gene are LNHDA and SQIVND (reference sequence). The CDR3 has 14 amino acids. CDR3: CASRTSGRRETQYF. CDR3 coding DNA: TGTGCCAGTCGGACTAGCGGGAGACGAGAGACCCAGTACTTC.

This chain connects TRBV5-4 to TRBJ2-1, with TRBD2 matching over 8 bases. V gave up 0 bases and J gave up 10 bases; unmatched junction bases: 12. From germline, CDR1 is SGHNT and CDR2 YYREEE (reference sequence). The CDR3 is 16 amino acids. The CDR3 here is CASSLAAGVVGREQFF. The DNA for the CDR3 is TGTGCCAGCAGCTTGGCAGCGGGAGTGGTCGGAAGGGAGCAGTTCTTC.

V and J are TRBV7-9 and TRBJ2-2; TRBD1 agrees at 7 bases. V lost 5 bases to trimming and J lost 7 bases; unmatched junction nucleotides: 13. Germline CDR1 reads SEHNR; CDR2 reads FQNEAQ (reference sequence). This CDR3 is 16 amino acids long. The CDR3 protein is CASSGTVALEVGELFF. DNA for the CDR3: TGTGCCAGCAGCGGGACAGTCGCCCTCGAGGTCGGGGAGCTGTTTTTT.

The chain is built from TRBV7-6 and TRBJ1-2, with TRBD1 matching 9 bases. The CDR3 is 15 amino acids. J was trimmed by 7 bases and V by 2 bases; bases with no gene match: 8. Germline V CDR1 and CDR2: SGHVS, FNYEAQ. Here the CDR3 reads CASSLTSGTGFGYTF. For the CDR3, the DNA is TGTGCCAGCAGCTTAACTTCCGGGACAGGGTTTGGCTACACCTTC.

The rearrangement uses TRBV11-1 and TRBJ2-3; 7 nucleotides align to TRBD1. The CDR3 contains 16 residues. J lost 5 bases, V lost 1 base, and 9 bases had no gene match. Germline V gene data show CDR1 as SGHAT and CDR2 as FQDESV (reference sequence). The CDR3 DNA reads TGTGCCAGCAGCTTAGGCGACAGGGTCGGGCGAGATACGCAGTATTTT. It is translated as CASSLGDRVGRDTQYF.

J is TRBJ2-1 and V is TRBV12-5, with TRBD2 matching over 13 bases. Germline V gene data show CDR1 as LGHNT and CDR2 as FRNRAP. With V trimmed by 5 bases and J by 15 bases, 16 bases remained unmatched. The CDR3 spans 16 residues. The CDR3 region has the DNA TGTGCTAGTGGTCACGGGACTAGCGGGGTAGGGGCCGGTCCGTTCTTC. It specifies CASGHGTSGVGAGPFF.

This clone has a handful of counts. The chain recombines TRBV7-2 with TRBJ1-6; 8 bases agree with TRBD1. V lost 4 bases and J lost 4; bases outside the gene matches: 9. The CDR3 is 17 amino acids. Germline V gives CDR1 SGHTA, CDR2 FQGNSA. CDR3 amino acids: CASSSTDRVFYNSPLHF. The CDR3, as DNA: TGTGCCAGCAGCTCGACGGACAGGGTTTTTTATAATTCACCCCTCCACTTT.

The chain couples TRBV3-1 (or the pseudogene TRBV3-2) to TRBJ1-2; D ambiguous. The CDR3 is made up of 15 amino acids. Germline V CDR1 and CDR2: LGHDT, YNNKEL (reference sequence). Deletions cut 1 base from V and 7 bases from J, with 16 bases between. The CDR3 sequence is CASSQGSIRVGGYTF. As DNA, the CDR3 is TGTGCCAGCAGCCAAGGGTCTATACGGGTGGGTGGCTACACCTTC.

This chain uses TRBV19 with TRBJ2-6; a possible D gene is TRBD1 (5 bases). Germline V gene sequence: CDR1 LNHDA, CDR2 SQIVND (reference sequence). V lost 8 bases to trimming and J lost 0 bases, with 20 bases between them. CDR3 length equals 18 residues. CDR3 in DNA: TGTGCCAGTGGGCGGTACGGTATGCAGGGCTCTGGGGCCAACGTCCTGACTTTC. This translates into CASGRYGMQGSGANVLTF.